This T cell receptor (beta chain) stems from a study of cytomegalovirus exposure and HLA in healthy donors. Notes on this clone: The antigen remains unidentified.

This CDR3 is 17 amino acids long. CDR1 and CDR2 (germline): SGHAT, FQNNGV. V lost 4 bases, J lost 4 bases, and 11 bases stayed unmatched. Profiling relied on immunoSEQ multiplex PCR, and the TCRdb table lists in-frame clones only, not all of them. Altogether around 94,000 clones are present, about 95% being singletons, with the ten largest covering approximately 1%. Study-wide findings and caveats: Cytomegalovirus association was assigned to about 150 TCR beta chains.

Sequencing was done on a sample of PBMCs. The receptor's source is a woman between 18 and 30 years old in good health and CMV-seronegative. The gene calls are TRBV11-2 and TRBJ2-1; 9 bases are a match to TRBD1. The CDR3 here is CASSSNGHGTGYNEQFF. The CDR3 nucleotides are TGTGCCAGCAGCTCGAACGGGCACGGGACAGGGTACAATGAGCAGTTCTTC.